One and the same sample provided the 11 T cell receptor beta chains below, sequenced in a study of T-cell reconstitution after alpha-beta-depleted transplantation in children. TCRbeta library construction was performed incorporating unique molecular identifiers. TCRdb ran MiXCR on the PCR reads and lists one entry per CDR3 protein. The sample consists of approximately 980,000 distinct CDR3 sequences, roughly 29% of them appearing once. The sample in question was PBMCs, mostly from graft donor cells, obtained 360 days after TCRalphabeta/CD19-depleted stem cell transplant. The receptors come from a boy in the first two years of life who had a stem cell transplant for SCID, so the T cells may come from the graft donor.

This chain joins TRBV11-2 and TRBJ2-5, with no clear D. Trimming left V 5 bases short and J 2 bases short, with 15 bases between. This CDR3 is built from 15 residues. The germline CDR1 and CDR2 sequences are SGHAT and FQNNGV. CDR3 in amino acids: CASSHSGTKQETQYF. In nucleotides, the CDR3 is TGTGCCAGCAGCCACTCGGGTACAAAACAAGAGACCCAGTACTTC.

The CDR3 region is CASSLRSRGREQFF. The CDR3 nucleotides are TGTGCCAGCAGCTTAAGGAGCAGGGGCCGGGAGCAGTTCTTC. The chain is built from TRBV7-6 and TRBJ2-1, with a possible D match to TRBD1 (6 bases). The germline V and J ends were trimmed by 2 bases and 10 bases, with 15 bases remaining between them. From germline, CDR1 is SGHVS and CDR2 FNYEAQ. This CDR3 region has 14 residues.

V gene TRBV28 combines with J gene TRBJ2-1, with D unresolved. CDR1 and CDR2 from the germline V gene are MDHEN and SYDVKM. The CDR3 runs 15 residues. V dropped 5 bases and J dropped 0 bases, with 11 bases sitting between them. The CDR3 loop is CASSPGFPSYNEQFF. The CDR3 DNA follows: TGTGCCAGCAGTCCGGGCTTCCCCTCCTACAATGAGCAGTTCTTC.

This clonotype occurred a few times. The CDR3 region is CASSFSPTGGNEKLFF. In DNA form, the CDR3 reads TGCGCCAGCAGCTTCTCCCCGACAGGGGGGAATGAAAAACTGTTTTTT. The rearrangement links TRBV5-1 to TRBJ1-4; 9 bases align to TRBD1. This CDR3 has 16 amino acids. CDR1 and CDR2 from the germline V gene are SGHRS and YFSETQ. V lost 2 bases and J lost 5; bases outside the gene matches: 7. Drawing the rest from reference TRBV5-1 and TRBJ1-4, the complete variable domain is KAGVTQTPRYLIKTRGQQVTLSCSPISGHRSVSWYQQTPGQGLQFLFEYFSETQRNKGNFPGRFSGRQFSNSRSEMNVSTLELGDSALYLCASSFSPTGGNEKLFFGSGTQLSVL.

The CDR3 loop reads CASSLEIFYEQYF. The CDR3 nucleotides read TGCGCCAGCAGCCTTGAGATCTTCTACGAGCAGTACTTC. The chain employs TRBV4-1 and TRBJ2-7, with D unresolved. Germline V gene sequence: CDR1 MGHRA, CDR2 YSYEKL. This CDR3 region has 13 residues. Trimming cost V 4 bases and J 3 bases, with 10 bases left between them.

This clonotype was counted a single time. The chain couples TRBV12-3 or TRBV12-4 to TRBJ2-4; D call uncertain. Trimming left V 0 bases short and J 7 bases short, with 22 bases between. The CDR3 covers 18 residues. CDR3 residues: CASSLAGPERWVRNIQYF. The CDR3 DNA follows: TGTGCCAGCAGTTTAGCGGGCCCGGAGCGATGGGTCCGGAACATTCAGTACTTC.

This chain links TRBV12-3 or TRBV12-4 with TRBJ2-7; D ambiguous. The length of the CDR3 is 12 residues. The V end was cut by 3 bases, the J end by 7 bases, with 10 bases between. CDR3 DNA sequence: TGTGCCAGCAGTTTCATAGGTGGTGAGCAGTACTTC. The encoded protein is CASSFIGGEQYF.

The chain combines TRBV4-2 with TRBJ2-3; D assignment may be TRBD1 or TRBD2 (6 bases each). Trimming cost V 1 base and J 8 bases, with 19 bases left between them. The CDR3 is 16 amino acids. The V gene's germline CDR1 is LGHNA and CDR2 YNFKEQ. Written as DNA, the CDR3 is TGTGCCAGCAGCCAAGCAGGAGGGGGTGATCAAGGTACGCAGTATTTT. Amino acids: CASSQAGGGDQGTQYF.

The chain couples TRBV19 to TRBJ2-1, with 9 bases identical to TRBD2. Germline V lookup: CDR1 LNHDA, CDR2 SQIVND (reference sequence). V lost 3 bases to trimming and J lost 3 bases; unmatched junction nucleotides: 6. The CDR3 runs 16 residues. This CDR3 is CASSMWASGDYNEQFF. The CDR3 region has the DNA TGTGCCAGTAGTATGTGGGCTAGCGGGGACTACAATGAGCAGTTCTTC.

The genes are TRBV6-6 and TRBJ1-5; no reliable D call. V gave up 6 bases and J gave up 7 bases, with 13 bases separating them. The CDR3 extends over 13 amino acids. Germline-derived CDR1 and CDR2 are MNHNY and SVGAGI (reference sequence). The CDR3 is CASRGKVLQPQHF. In DNA, the CDR3 is TGTGCCAGCAGAGGCAAAGTCTTACAGCCCCAGCATTTT.

Only a few counts were recorded for this clonotype. The gene calls are TRBV24-1 and TRBJ2-1; 8 bases match TRBD2. This CDR3 is built from 16 residues. Unmatched junction bases numbered 10, after V lost 6 bases and J lost 4 bases. Germline loops: CDR1 KGHDR, CDR2 SFDVKD. The CDR3 DNA reads as TGTGCCACCAGTCTCATGGGACTAGATTCTTACAATGAGCAGTTCTTC. Amino acids: CATSLMGLDSYNEQFF.